Shown below are 21 T cell receptor beta chains from a single sample sequenced in a study of Graves' ophthalmopathy and Graves' hyperthyroidism. RNA served as the template for amplifying TCR beta CDR3 regions. First-round RT-PCR used HTBI primers; second-round multiplex PCR followed. TCRdb reprocessed the multiplex PCR reads with MiXCR, giving one entry per CDR3 protein. The data show about 39,000 distinct CDR3 sequences, with approximately 50% seen just once and about 28% held by the top ten. Sequences were obtained from peripheral blood. The receptors here all came from an adult woman with stable Graves' hyperthyroidism.

V is TRBV10-3 and J is TRBJ2-2; a possible D gene is TRBD2 (6 bases). This CDR3 is built from 15 residues. From germline, CDR1 is ENHRY and CDR2 SYGVKD. Trimming removed 0 bases from V and 4 bases from J, with 9 bases in between. The CDR3 protein is CAISESLGGTGELFF. Here the CDR3 DNA reads TGTGCCATCAGTGAGTCGTTGGGGGGCACCGGGGAGCTGTTTTTT.

This clonotype was detected ten times or more. The J gene is TRBJ2-7, the V gene TRBV20-1, with D possibly matching TRBD1 (5 bases). The germline V gene encodes CDR1 DFQATT and CDR2 SNEGSKA (reference sequence). The CDR3 covers 15 residues. V was trimmed by 1 base and J by 4 bases, leaving 17 bases between them. CDR3 nucleotide sequence: TGCAGTGCTAGAGGCCAGGGTCCCGGGTCTTACGAGCAGTACTTC. Residues: CSARGQGPGSYEQYF.

CDR3 DNA: TGTGCCAGCAGCGGACTAGCGGGGGGATCCCAAGAGACCCAGTACTTC. This gives the protein CASSGLAGGSQETQYF. The rearrangement joins TRBV6-5 to TRBJ2-5, with TRBD2 matching 14 bases. V was pared by 6 bases and J by 1 base, with 4 bases of the junction left unmatched. The germline V gene has CDR1 MNHEY and CDR2 SVGAGI. This CDR3 has 16 residues.

This clonotype was counted many times. This chain joins TRBV19 and TRBJ1-1; the match to TRBD1 covers 7 bases. With 6 bases clipped from V and 3 bases from J, the junction kept 7 bases outside the gene matches. Looked up from germline, CDR1 is LNHDA and CDR2 is SQIVND (reference sequence). The CDR3 is 14 amino acids. The CDR3 loop is CASRTGTEHTEAFF. CDR3 in DNA: TGTGCCAGTAGGACCGGGACAGAACACACTGAAGCTTTCTTT.

This clonotype was recorded only once. V gene TRBV29-1 combines with J gene TRBJ2-2; 11 bases agree with TRBD1. Germline V CDR1 and CDR2: SQVTM, ANQGSEA. CDR3 length: 15 residues. The junction had 2 bases not matched to a gene; V was cut back by 1 base and J by 4 bases. The CDR3 region has the DNA TGCAGCGTTGAAGGGACAGGGGGCACCACCGGGGAGCTGTTTTTT. It translates to CSVEGTGGTTGELFF.

This clonotype was seen more than once but under ten times. The rearrangement uses TRBV9 and TRBJ2-7; a possible D gene is TRBD2 (5 bases). This CDR3 has 14 amino acids. V dropped 4 bases and J dropped 2 bases, with 13 bases sitting between them. Germline CDR1 is SGDLS and CDR2 is YYNGEE. The CDR3 is CASSSDDYPYEQYF. CDR3 DNA sequence: TGTGCCAGCAGCTCAGACGACTACCCCTACGAGCAGTACTTC.

V is TRBV7-2 and J is TRBJ1-2; tentative D call: TRBD1 (6 bases). CDR1 SGHTA and CDR2 FQGNSA come from the germline V gene. V was cut by 5 bases and J by 7 bases, with 20 bases left in between. The CDR3 has 15 amino acids. DNA for the CDR3: TGTGCCAGCAGCCCTGACAGGTCCCTGGGGGTTGGCTACACCTTC. It translates to CASSPDRSLGVGYTF.

The V call is TRBV2, the J call TRBJ2-5, with TRBD2 matching over 12 bases. The CDR3 extends over 16 amino acids. Looked up from germline, CDR1 is SNHLY and CDR2 is FYNNEI. V gave up 6 bases and J gave up 5 bases; unmatched junction bases: 10. CDR3 amino acids: CASSAGGLAGRETQYF. CDR3 sequence (DNA): TGTGCCAGCAGCGCCGGCGGACTAGCGGGAAGGGAGACCCAGTACTTC.

Regarding this clonotype: An end of the junction differs from the germline gene, which may be a read error. V is TRBV6-1 and J is TRBJ2-7; 12 nucleotides match TRBD1. This CDR3 has 14 amino acids. Per germline, CDR1 MNHNS and CDR2 SASEGT. The CDR3 spells CAVSRGTGGYDQYF. CDR3 DNA: TGTGCCGTCTCGCGGGGGACAGGGGGCTACGATCAGTACTTC.

The rearrangement uses TRBV12-3 or TRBV12-4 and TRBJ1-2, with D hard to call. V was cut by 7 bases and J by 7 bases, with 4 bases left in between. The CDR3 totals 9 residues. Written as DNA, the CDR3 is TGTGCCAGCATCGCTGGCTACACCTTC. This sequence encodes CASIAGYTF.

Comment on this clonotype: The junction differs from germline at one of its ends, possibly a read error. The CDR3 DNA is TGTGCCAGCAGCTCTTGGACGGCCAATGGGACTTTCTTT. Translated, it gives CASSSWTANGTFF. This sequence joins TRBV5-1 and TRBJ1-1, with D uncertain. The CDR3 consists of 13 residues. Germline CDR1 reads SGHRS; CDR2 reads YFSETQ.

Points on this clonotype: A read error may explain this, as a much larger clone is one base away. The chain is built from TRBV30 and TRBJ1-1; D unclear. Germline V gives CDR1 GTSNPN, CDR2 SVGIG (reference sequence). This CDR3 region has 14 residues. The V end was cut by 0 bases, the J end by 1 base, with 9 bases between. The CDR3 spells CAWSVFGPNTEAFF. CDR3 nucleotide sequence: TGTGCCTGGAGTGTTTTTGGCCCGAACACTGAAGCTTTCTTT.

This clonotype was recorded many times. The chain recombines TRBV10-1 with TRBJ2-7; D gene unclear. V lost 0 bases, J lost 5 bases, and 11 bases lay in between. Per germline, CDR1 WNHNN and CDR2 SYGVQD (reference sequence). The CDR3 length is 14 residues. Written as DNA, the CDR3 is TGCGCCAGCAGTGAGTCGCAGTCAGGCAACGAGCAGTACTTC. It is translated as CASSESQSGNEQYF.

This clonotype was observed a few times. The chain links TRBV2 to TRBJ1-4, with TRBD1 as a possible D gene (5 bases). The CDR3 runs to 14 residues. Trimming took off 7 bases at V and 4 bases at J, with 13 bases between the two ends. In germline, CDR1 is SNHLY, CDR2 FYNNEI. CDR3 bases: TGTGCCAGCACCCCTGGGGGAATTAATGAAAAACTGTTTTTT. Its protein is CASTPGGINEKLFF.

V usage is TRBV6-6 and J usage is TRBJ1-5; 7 nucleotides match TRBD1. The CDR3 loop spans 15 amino acids. Germline lookup yields CDR1 MNHNY and CDR2 SVGAGI (reference sequence). Losses at the gene ends were 2 bases for V and 7 bases for J; bases not matched to a gene: 8. The CDR3 DNA reads TGTGCCAGCAGTTACCCGGACAGGAGGGAGCAGCCCCAGCATTTT. Protein product: CASSYPDRREQPQHF.

CDR3 sequence (DNA): TGCAGCGACGGGGGGAATGGCTACACCTTC. Its protein product is CSDGGNGYTF. The V and J genes are TRBV29-1 and TRBJ1-2; D is possibly TRBD1 (5 bases). The germline V gene encodes CDR1 SQVTM and CDR2 ANQGSEA. Trimming stripped 7 bases from V and 6 bases from J, with 9 bases between. The CDR3 is made up of 10 amino acids.

The chain joins TRBV12-3 or TRBV12-4 to TRBJ1-5; D might be TRBD1 (6 bases). Trimming pared 10 bases from V and 7 bases from J, leaving 23 bases between. The CDR3 has 15 amino acids. Here the CDR3 DNA reads TGTGCCACCCAGGCAGGGAAAGGGGGGGAACAGCCCCAGCATTTT. It translates to CATQAGKGGEQPQHF.

This chain uses TRBV7-6 with TRBJ2-5; TRBD1 is a possible D gene (5 bases). The germline CDR1 and CDR2 sequences are SGHVS and FNYEAQ. The CDR3 runs 14 residues. The ends were cut back, 5 bases at V and 5 bases at J, with 15 bases in the middle. The CDR3 nucleotides are TGTGCCAGCAGCGTTACAGGAACCGGGGAGACCCAGTACTTC. Translated, it gives CASSVTGTGETQYF.

This sequence joins TRBV7-3 and TRBJ2-2, with 9 positions matching TRBD2. The V gene's germline CDR1 is SGHTA and CDR2 FQGTGA. This CDR3 region has 17 residues. V lost 0 bases to trimming and J lost 2 bases; unmatched junction nucleotides: 4. In DNA, the CDR3 is TGTGCCAGCAGCTTAACTAGCGGGAGTTTTAACACCGGGGAGCTGTTTTTT. Amino acid sequence: CASSLTSGSFNTGELFF.

A remark on this clonotype: One junction end disagrees with the germline gene, perhaps due to a read error. This chain uses TRBV29-1 with TRBJ1-4, with D possibly being TRBD1 (6 bases). Germline CDR1 SQVTM, CDR2 ANQGSEA. This CDR3 is built from 12 residues. CDR3 DNA sequence: TGCAACGCGAGGGGGGTTTGGGAAAAACTGTTTTTC. This translates into CNARGVWEKLFF.

This clonotype was picked up many times. V gene TRBV6-5 combines with J gene TRBJ1-1, with 8 bases lining up with TRBD1. Germline V gene lookup returns CDR1 MNHEY and CDR2 SVGAGI. V shed 2 bases, J shed 5 bases, and the junction held 13 bases outside the gene matches. The CDR3 spans 17 residues. CDR3 sequence reads: CASSYGTGSWSLTEAFF. CDR3 in DNA: TGTGCCAGCAGTTACGGGACAGGCAGCTGGTCGCTAACTGAAGCTTTCTTT.